This paragraph reports one T cell receptor (beta chain). Antigen: not known. Documented treatment: approximately 9-day PBMC culture with coronavirus spike peptide pools or control peptides (ViraFEST assay). Germline V lookup: CDR1 DFQATT, CDR2 SNEGSKA (reference sequence). The CDR3 has 15 residues. V lost 1 base and J 2 bases, leaving 15 bases between the germline ends. Cultured CD4+ T cell DNA underwent sequencing with the Oncomine TCR Beta short-read assay. Each CDR3 protein is one row after TCRdb ran MiXCR on the PCR reads. The sample includes about 16,000 distinct CDR3 sequences, 50% to 65% seen only once; the top ten take less than 20%. The sample originates from a study of vaccination and CD4 T cells after COVID-19.

The sequence was obtained from a human donor who had recovered from COVID-19. Sequenced here: CD4+ T cells from blood, cultured in vitro, sampled before SARS-CoV-2 vaccination. V usage is TRBV20-1 and J usage is TRBJ2-7, with a weak D call TRBD2 (5 bases). CDR3: CSARVGLASTYEQYF. The CDR3, as DNA: TGCAGTGCTAGAGTCGGGTTAGCGTCAACCTACGAGCAGTACTTC.